This T cell receptor beta chain was recorded in a study of blood T cell repertoires in COVID-19. Study overall: The analysed material was cDNA or gDNA that came from T cells, B-cell-depleted T cells, or PBMCs.

Authors' data handling: Estimation of nucleated cell counts was performed using reference gene primer amplification. The data were produced by immunoSEQ multiplex PCR, yet TCRdb's version contains in-frame clones alone and is incomplete. V, J and clone size were drawn from that table, and D and trimming were deduced from the DNA. The sample contains over 250,000 clones, about 73% of which appear only once. V lost 2 bases and J 6 bases, leaving 8 bases between the germline ends. In germline, CDR1 is MNHEY, CDR2 SMNVEV (reference sequence). The length of the CDR3 is 14 residues. This clone was observed a handful of times.

The chain recombines TRBV27 with TRBJ1-6; no firm D call. The sequencing sample was made of peripheral blood. The clonotype comes from a woman of 80 years or more with acute or convalescent COVID-19. CDR3 in DNA: TGTGCCAGCAGTTTAGGGCACAGTAATTCACCCCTCCACTTT. Its protein product is CASSLGHSNSPLHF.